This T cell receptor beta chain was recorded in a study of response to subunit inactivated influenza vaccine. Regarding the study as a whole: The authors offered the suggestion that each seasonal influenza vaccination recruits few new T cells.

TCRdb passed the RT-PCR reads through MiXCR, listing each CDR3 protein once. Of about 780,000 distinct CDR3 sequences in the sample, about 18% were seen once. The CDR3 runs 16 residues. The germline gives CDR1 ENHRY, CDR2 SYGVKD. Unmatched junction bases numbered 4, after V lost 2 bases and J lost 0 bases. A few counts support this clonotype. Its target is unknown. The starting material was PBMCs from blood, obtained less than 6 days after vaccination. The V gene is TRBV10-3, the J gene TRBJ2-7; 10 bases fit TRBD2. The clonotype comes from a man aged 45 to 65 who received an inactivated influenza vaccine. For the CDR3, the DNA is TGTGCCATCAGTGAGATTGAGCGGGAGGGCTCCTACGAGCAGTACTTC. It specifies CAISEIEREGSYEQYF.